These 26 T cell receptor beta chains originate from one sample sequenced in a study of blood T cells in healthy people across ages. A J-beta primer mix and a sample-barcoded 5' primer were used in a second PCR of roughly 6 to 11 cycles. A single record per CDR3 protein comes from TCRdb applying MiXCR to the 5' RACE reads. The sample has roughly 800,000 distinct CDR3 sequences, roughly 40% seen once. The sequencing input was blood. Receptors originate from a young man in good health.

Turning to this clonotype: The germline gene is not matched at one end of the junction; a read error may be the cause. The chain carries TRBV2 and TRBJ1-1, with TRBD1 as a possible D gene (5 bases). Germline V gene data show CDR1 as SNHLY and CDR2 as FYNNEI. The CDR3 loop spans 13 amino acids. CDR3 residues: CASRSERGTESFF. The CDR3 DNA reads TGTGCCAGCAGATCAGAACGGGGGACTGAATCTTTCTTT.

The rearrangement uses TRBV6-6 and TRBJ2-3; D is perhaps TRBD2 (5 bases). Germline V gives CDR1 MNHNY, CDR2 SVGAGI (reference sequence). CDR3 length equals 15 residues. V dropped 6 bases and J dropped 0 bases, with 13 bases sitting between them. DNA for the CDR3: TGTGCCAGCAGCGGCCTCGAGGGTAGCACAGATACGCAGTATTTT. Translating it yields CASSGLEGSTDTQYF.

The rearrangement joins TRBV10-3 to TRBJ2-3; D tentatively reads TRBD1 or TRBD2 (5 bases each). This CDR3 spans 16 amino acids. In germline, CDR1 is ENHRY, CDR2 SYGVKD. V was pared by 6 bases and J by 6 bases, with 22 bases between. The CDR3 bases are TGTGCCATCAGCGTTACCGGGACCCACGAAGGGGATACGCAGTATTTT. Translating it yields CAISVTGTHEGDTQYF.

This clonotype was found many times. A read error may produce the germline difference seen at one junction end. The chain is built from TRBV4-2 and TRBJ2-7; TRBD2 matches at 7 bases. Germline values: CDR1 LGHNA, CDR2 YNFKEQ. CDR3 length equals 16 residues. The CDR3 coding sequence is TGTGCCAGCAGCCAAGTTTCTAGCGGAGGTTCCTACGAGCGGTACTTC. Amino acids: CASSQVSSGGSYERYF.

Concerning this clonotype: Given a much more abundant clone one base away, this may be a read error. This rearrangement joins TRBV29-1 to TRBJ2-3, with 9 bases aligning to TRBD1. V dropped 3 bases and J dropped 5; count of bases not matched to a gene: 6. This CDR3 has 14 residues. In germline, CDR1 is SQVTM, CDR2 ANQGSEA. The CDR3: CSVELGQGIDTQYF. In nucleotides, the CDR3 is TGCAGCGTTGAGTTGGGACAGGGTATAGATACGCAGTATTTT.

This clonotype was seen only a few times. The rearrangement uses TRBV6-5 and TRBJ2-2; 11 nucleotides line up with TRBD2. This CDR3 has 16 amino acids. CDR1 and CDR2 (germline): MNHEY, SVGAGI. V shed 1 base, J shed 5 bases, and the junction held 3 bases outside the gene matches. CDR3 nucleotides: TGTGCCAGCAGTTACTTCGGACTAGCGGGTACCGGGGAGCTGTTTTTT. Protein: CASSYFGLAGTGELFF.

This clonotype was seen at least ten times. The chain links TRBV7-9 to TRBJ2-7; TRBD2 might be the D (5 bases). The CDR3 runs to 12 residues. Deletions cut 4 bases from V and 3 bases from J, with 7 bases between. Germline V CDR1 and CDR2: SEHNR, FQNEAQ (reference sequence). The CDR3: CASSSDFYEQYF. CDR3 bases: TGTGCCAGCAGCTCGGACTTCTACGAGCAGTACTTC.

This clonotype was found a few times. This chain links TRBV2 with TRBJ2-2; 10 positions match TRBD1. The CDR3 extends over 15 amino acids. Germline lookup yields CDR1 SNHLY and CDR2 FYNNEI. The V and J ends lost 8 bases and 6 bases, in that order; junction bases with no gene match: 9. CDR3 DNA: TGTGCCAGCGAACGGACAGGGGGTCTATCCGGGGAGCTGTTTTTT. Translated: CASERTGGLSGELFF.

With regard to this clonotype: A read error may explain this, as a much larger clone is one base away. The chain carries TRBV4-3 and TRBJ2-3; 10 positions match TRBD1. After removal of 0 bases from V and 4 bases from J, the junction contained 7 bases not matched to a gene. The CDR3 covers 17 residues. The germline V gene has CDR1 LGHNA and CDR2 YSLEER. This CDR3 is CASSQDARTGGADTQYF. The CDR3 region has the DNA TGCGCCAGCAGCCAAGATGCGAGGACAGGGGGAGCAGATACGCAGTATTTT.

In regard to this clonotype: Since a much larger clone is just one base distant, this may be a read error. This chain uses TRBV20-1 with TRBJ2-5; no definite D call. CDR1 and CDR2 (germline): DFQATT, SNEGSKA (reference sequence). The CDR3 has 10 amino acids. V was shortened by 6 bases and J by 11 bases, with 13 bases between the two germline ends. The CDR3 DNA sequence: TGCAGTGCCCACACCTATGAGCAGTACTTC. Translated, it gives CSAHTYEQYF.

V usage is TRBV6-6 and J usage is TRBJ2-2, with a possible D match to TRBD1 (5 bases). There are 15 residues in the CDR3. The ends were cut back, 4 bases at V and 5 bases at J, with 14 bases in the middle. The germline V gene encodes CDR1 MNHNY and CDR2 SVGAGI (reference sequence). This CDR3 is CASSSAGIRTGELFF. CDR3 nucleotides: TGTGCCAGCAGTTCAGCAGGGATTAGAACCGGGGAGCTGTTTTTT.

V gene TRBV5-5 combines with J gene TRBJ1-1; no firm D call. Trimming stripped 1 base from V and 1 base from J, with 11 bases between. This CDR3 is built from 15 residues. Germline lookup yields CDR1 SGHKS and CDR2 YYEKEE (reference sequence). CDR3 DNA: TGTGCCAGCAGCTTGACCATCGAGGAGAACACTGAAGCTTTCTTT. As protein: CASSLTIEENTEAFF. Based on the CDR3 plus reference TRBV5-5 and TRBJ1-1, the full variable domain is DAGVTQSPTHLIKTRGQQVTLRCSPISGHKSVSWYQQVLGQGPQFIFQYYEKEERGRGNFPDRFSARQFPNYSSELNVNALLLGDSALYLCASSLTIEENTEAFFGQGTRLTVV.

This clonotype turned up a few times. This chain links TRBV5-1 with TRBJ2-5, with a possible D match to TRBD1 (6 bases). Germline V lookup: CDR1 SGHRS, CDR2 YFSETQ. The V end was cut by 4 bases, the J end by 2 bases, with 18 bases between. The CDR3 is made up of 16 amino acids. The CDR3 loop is CASSTRPTGPQETQYF. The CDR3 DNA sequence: TGCGCCAGCAGCACCCGACCGACAGGACCGCAAGAGACCCAGTACTTC.

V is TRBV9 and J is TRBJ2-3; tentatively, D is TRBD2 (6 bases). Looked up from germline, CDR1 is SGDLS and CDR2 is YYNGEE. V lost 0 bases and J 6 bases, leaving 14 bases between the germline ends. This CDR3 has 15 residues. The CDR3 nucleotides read TGTGCCAGCAGCGTAGGTCTAGCGATAACGGATACGCAGTATTTT. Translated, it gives CASSVGLAITDTQYF.

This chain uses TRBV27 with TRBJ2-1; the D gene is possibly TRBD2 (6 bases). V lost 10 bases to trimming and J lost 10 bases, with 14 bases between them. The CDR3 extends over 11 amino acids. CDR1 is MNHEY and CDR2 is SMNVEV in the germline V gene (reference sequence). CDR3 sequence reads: CATREGLEQFF. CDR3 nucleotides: TGTGCCACCCGAGAAGGACTAGAGCAGTTCTTC.

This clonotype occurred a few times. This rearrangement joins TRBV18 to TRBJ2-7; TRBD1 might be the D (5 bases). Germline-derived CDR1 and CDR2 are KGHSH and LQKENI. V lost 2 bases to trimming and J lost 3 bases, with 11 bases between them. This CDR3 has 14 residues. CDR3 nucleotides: TGTGCCAGCTCACCAGGTTCAGGGCTCTACGAGCAGTACTTC. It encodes CASSPGSGLYEQYF.

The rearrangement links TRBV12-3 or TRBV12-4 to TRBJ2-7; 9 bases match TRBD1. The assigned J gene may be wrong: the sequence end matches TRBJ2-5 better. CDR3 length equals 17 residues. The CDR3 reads CASSSRDRVNRGETQYF. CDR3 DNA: TGTGCCAGCAGTTCCCGGGACAGGGTGAACCGAGGGGAGACCCAGTACTTC.

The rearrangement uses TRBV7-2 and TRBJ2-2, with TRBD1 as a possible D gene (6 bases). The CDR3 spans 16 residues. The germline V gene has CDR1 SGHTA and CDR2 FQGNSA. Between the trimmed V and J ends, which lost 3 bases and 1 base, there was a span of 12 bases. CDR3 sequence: CASSLSPTGNTGELFF. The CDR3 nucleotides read TGTGCCAGCAGCTTGAGCCCGACAGGGAACACCGGGGAGCTGTTTTTT.

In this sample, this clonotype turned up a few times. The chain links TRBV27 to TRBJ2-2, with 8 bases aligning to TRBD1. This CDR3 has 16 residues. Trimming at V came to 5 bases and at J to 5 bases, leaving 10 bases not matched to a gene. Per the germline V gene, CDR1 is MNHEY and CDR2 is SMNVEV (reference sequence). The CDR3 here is CASSLLAGGWTGELFF. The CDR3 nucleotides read TGTGCCAGCAGTCTACTGGCAGGGGGCTGGACCGGGGAGCTGTTTTTT.

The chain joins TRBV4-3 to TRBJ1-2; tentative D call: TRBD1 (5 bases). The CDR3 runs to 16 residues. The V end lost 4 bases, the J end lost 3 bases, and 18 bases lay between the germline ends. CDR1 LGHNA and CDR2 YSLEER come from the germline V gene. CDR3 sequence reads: CASSPGGVGPDYGYTF. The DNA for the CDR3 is TGCGCCAGCAGCCCTGGTGGCGTGGGGCCGGACTATGGCTACACCTTC.

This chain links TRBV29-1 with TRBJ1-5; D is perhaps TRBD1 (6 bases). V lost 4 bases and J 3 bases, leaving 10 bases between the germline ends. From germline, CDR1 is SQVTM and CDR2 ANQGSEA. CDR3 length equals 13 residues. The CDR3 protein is CSVGGGANQPQHF. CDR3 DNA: TGCAGCGTTGGAGGGGGGGCCAATCAGCCCCAGCATTTT.

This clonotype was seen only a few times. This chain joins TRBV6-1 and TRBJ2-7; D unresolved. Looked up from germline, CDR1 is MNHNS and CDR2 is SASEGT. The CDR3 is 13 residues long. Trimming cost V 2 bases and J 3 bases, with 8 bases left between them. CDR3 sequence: CASSERVFYEQYF. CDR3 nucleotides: TGTGCCAGCAGTGAACGGGTCTTCTACGAGCAGTACTTC.

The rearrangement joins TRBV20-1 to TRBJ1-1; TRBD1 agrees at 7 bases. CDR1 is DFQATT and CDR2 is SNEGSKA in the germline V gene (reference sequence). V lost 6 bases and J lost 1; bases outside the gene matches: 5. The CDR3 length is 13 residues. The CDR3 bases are TGCAGTGCCACGACAGGGCCGAACACTGAAGCTTTCTTT. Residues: CSATTGPNTEAFF.

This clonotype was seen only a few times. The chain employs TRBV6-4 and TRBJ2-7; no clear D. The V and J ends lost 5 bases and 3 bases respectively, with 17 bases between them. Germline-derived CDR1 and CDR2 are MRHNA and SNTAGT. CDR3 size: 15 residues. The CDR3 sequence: CASSWGTDHGYEQYF. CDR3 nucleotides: TGTGCCAGCAGTTGGGGAACTGACCACGGCTACGAGCAGTACTTC.

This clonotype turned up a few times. The CDR3 sequence: CASSVVRAQDTEAFF. In nucleotides, the CDR3 is TGTGCCAGCAGCGTAGTCAGGGCTCAGGACACTGAAGCTTTCTTT. V and J are TRBV9 and TRBJ1-1, with D possibly being TRBD1 (5 bases). The CDR3 length is 15 residues. Trimming left V 0 bases short and J 3 bases short, with 12 bases between. The germline CDR1 and CDR2 sequences are SGDLS and YYNGEE.

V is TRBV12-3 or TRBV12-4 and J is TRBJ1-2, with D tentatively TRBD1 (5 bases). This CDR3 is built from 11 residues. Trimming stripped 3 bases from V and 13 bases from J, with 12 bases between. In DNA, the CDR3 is TGTGCCAGCAGTTTGATCAGGGCTCCCACCTTC. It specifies CASSLIRAPTF.